This T cell receptor (beta chain) was sequenced for a study of T-cell memory formation after mild COVID-19 (dated by TCRdb to 2020 to 2022). Notes on the research overall: TCR sequence clusters from the two donors were largely donor specific. In two donors, T-cell clones that expanded and contracted after mild COVID-19 were tracked by sequencing TCRalpha and TCRbeta repertoires over time. Two young, previously healthy adult volunteers made up the cohort, one male and one female.

Findings and caveats that apply to the study as a whole: Only two mild cases were covered by the study, and larger cohorts that include severe cases with pre-infection samples were considered necessary. Balanced CD4/CD8 phenotypes were observed for clones contracting from day 15 to 85, whereas a bias towards CD4+ was observed for a second wave of clones expanding from day 15 to 37. The detection of some responding clones in pre-infection memory suggests that pre-existing cross-reactive memory T cells joined the SARS-CoV-2 response. The second-wave clones that peaked on day 37 were not confirmed to be SARS-CoV-2 specific. Contracting CD4+ clones turned up mainly in the CM and EM memory subsets, whereas EMRA was where CD8+ clones were enriched.

From cysteine to phenylalanine, the CDR3 is 14 amino acids long. The only DNA kept is the CDR3, 42 bases in frame from the first base. CDR1 MGHRA and CDR2 YSYEKL are derived from the germline V gene. Unmatched junction bases come to 1, with V trimmed by 3 bases and J by 2 bases. Sequencing relied on an Illumina NovaSeq 6000. cDNA libraries for TCRalpha and TCRbeta were prepared by 5'RACE using constant-segment primers, with sample barcodes and unique molecular identifiers added. Trizol reagent was used to extract RNA from every sample. Library amplification was performed in two PCR steps, and a second sample barcode and Illumina TruSeq adapters were introduced in the second step. Sequencing of libraries was performed on an Illumina NovaSeq with 2 x 150 bp paired-end reads. The source study handled its data this way. With migec v1.2.7, reads were demultiplexed and then collapsed into UMI-guided consensus sequences. Using mixcr v2.1.11, the UMI consensuses were aligned to TRA and TRB V and J templates and assembled into clonotypes. Expanded or contracted clonotypes were those called significant by both edgeR and NoisET, with noise models trained on biological replicates. For edgeR calls, the cutoffs were a false discovery rate-adjusted p below 0.01 and a log2 fold-change threshold of 1. As an exploratory analysis of dynamics, PCA with hierarchical clustering was applied to max-normalized trajectories of the 1000 most abundant clonotypes. Each responding clone was given a CD4 or CD8 phenotype based on the CD4+ and CD8+ repertoires, which had been sequenced separately. Using fastp trimming at Q25 and MiXCR clonotype assembly, TCRdb reanalyzed the public sequencing data and kept in-frame beta chains. Each entry is one CDR3 protein sequence, shown with its most common DNA and genes. For this entry, the V and J calls and clone size follow TCRdb and not the study's own pipeline. This sample has about 130,000 distinct CDR3 sequences in its table, and approximately 6.2% of those were observed once. The ten largest clones represent around 2% of the sample.

Ficoll-Paque density gradient centrifugation was the method used to isolate PBMCs. On this clonotype itself: The clone's antigen remains unknown. A much larger clone lies one base from this, so it may be a read error.

Here the chain combines TRBV4-1 and TRBJ2-5; 9 of the junction bases match TRBD2. Sequenced material: PBMCs or a T cell subset sorted from them (not recorded which). The sequence derives from an adult woman who had mild COVID-19 (a few samples of this study predate the infection). The sample titles of this study are shuffled in the database, so cell type and time point are left out; the donor was told from shared clones. The base sequence is TGCGCCAGCAGCCACAGCGGGGGGCAAGAGACCCAGTACTTC. Protein translation: CASSHSGGQETQYF.